The rows below give T cell receptor beta chains drawn from one sample of a study of post-analysis software for immune sequencing data. Via MiXCR, TCRdb re-called the PCR reads, giving one row per CDR3 protein. The data show approximately 630,000 distinct CDR3 sequences, 55% to 60% seen once. The sequencing sample was made of blood. The receptors come from a girl aged 2-10 years with multiple sclerosis. The CDR3 runs from the conserved cysteine through the conserved F or W. Each record gives: V gene, J gene, D gene, clone size, CDR3 protein, CDR3 DNA. A D gene is named only where the DNA matches it firmly. A row's size may be missing; if present it is once, few, many or a size class.

v_call: TRBV2
j_call: TRBJ2-1
d_call: NA
clone_size: few
cdr3_aa: CASSFSAGNVGGGEFF
cdr3_nt: TGTGCCAGCAGTTTCTCCGCAGGCAACGTGGGTGGCGGGGAGTTCTTC

v_call: TRBV5-1
j_call: TRBJ2-1
d_call: TRBD2
clone_size: NA
cdr3_aa: CASSLSSGRPYEQFF
cdr3_nt: TGCGCCAGCAGCCTGTCTAGCGGGAGACCTTATGAGCAGTTCTTC

v_call: TRBV12-3/TRBV12-4
j_call: TRBJ2-7
d_call: NA
clone_size: few
cdr3_aa: CASSSHPRGRAEQYF
cdr3_nt: TGTGCCAGCAGTTCCCACCCTCGGGGGCGCGCCGAGCAGTACTTC

v_call: TRBV12-3/TRBV12-4
j_call: TRBJ1-2
d_call: TRBD1
clone_size: NA
cdr3_aa: CASSLVQGYNGYTF
cdr3_nt: TGTGCCAGCAGTTTAGTACAGGGGTATAACGGCTACACCTTC

v_call: TRBV7-9
j_call: TRBJ1-4
d_call: NA
clone_size: NA
cdr3_aa: CASSLASGATNEKLFF
cdr3_nt: TGTGCCAGCAGCTTAGCCTCAGGGGCAACTAATGAAAAACTGTTTTTT

v_call: TRBV27
j_call: TRBJ2-1
d_call: NA
clone_size: NA
cdr3_aa: CASSLSVTTYNEQFF
cdr3_nt: TGTGCCAGCAGTTTATCGGTAACAACTTACAATGAGCAGTTCTTC

v_call: TRBV29-1
j_call: TRBJ2-7
d_call: TRBD1
clone_size: NA
cdr3_aa: CSVDAGTGGNEQYF
cdr3_nt: TGCAGCGTTGATGCCGGGACAGGGGGGAACGAGCAGTACTTC

v_call: TRBV12-3/TRBV12-4
j_call: TRBJ2-5
d_call: NA
clone_size: NA
cdr3_aa: CASRQYQETQYF
cdr3_nt: TGTGCCAGCAGACAGTACCAAGAGACCCAGTACTTC

v_call: TRBV27
j_call: TRBJ1-4
d_call: TRBD1
clone_size: few
cdr3_aa: CASSPGTGVEKLFF
cdr3_nt: TGTGCCAGCAGTCCCGGGACAGGGGTAGAAAAACTGTTTTTT

v_call: TRBV29-1
j_call: TRBJ2-3
d_call: NA
clone_size: few
cdr3_aa: CSVDGLTDTQYF
cdr3_nt: TGTAGCGTTGATGGGCTCACAGATACGCAGTATTTT

v_call: TRBV7-2
j_call: TRBJ2-1
d_call: TRBD2
clone_size: NA
cdr3_aa: CASSWVGGGAKNEQFF
cdr3_nt: TGTGCCAGCAGCTGGGTCGGCGGGGGGGCTAAAAATGAGCAGTTCTTC

v_call: TRBV29-1
j_call: TRBJ2-7
d_call: NA
clone_size: few
cdr3_aa: CSVPGAREQYF
cdr3_nt: TGCAGCGTTCCCGGGGCTAGGGAGCAGTACTTC

v_call: TRBV10-3
j_call: TRBJ2-5
d_call: TRBD1
clone_size: NA
cdr3_aa: CAISESEAGTGGRRPQETQYF
cdr3_nt: TGTGCCATCAGTGAGTCAGAGGCCGGGACAGGGGGGCGGAGGCCTCAAGAGACCCAGTACTTC

v_call: TRBV6-5
j_call: TRBJ2-5
d_call: NA
clone_size: few
cdr3_aa: CASSLLLGGQETQYF
cdr3_nt: TGTGCCAGCAGTCTGCTGCTCGGCGGCCAAGAGACCCAGTACTTC

v_call: TRBV6-5
j_call: TRBJ2-6
d_call: TRBD2
clone_size: NA
cdr3_aa: CASSYVLAEGSGANVLTF
cdr3_nt: TGTGCCAGCAGTTACGTACTAGCGGAGGGATCTGGGGCCAACGTCCTGACTTTC

v_call: TRBV6-9
j_call: TRBJ1-2
d_call: NA
clone_size: NA
cdr3_aa: CASSYSTGRESNYGYTF
cdr3_nt: TGTGCCAGCAGTTATTCGACGGGACGCGAATCTAACTATGGCTACACCTTC

v_call: TRBV6-2/TRBV6-3
j_call: TRBJ2-7
d_call: TRBD1
clone_size: NA
cdr3_aa: CASSYLRGPTYEQYF
cdr3_nt: TGTGCCAGCAGTTATCTCAGGGGGCCGACCTACGAGCAGTACTTC

v_call: TRBV11-3
j_call: TRBJ1-1
d_call: NA
clone_size: NA
cdr3_aa: CASSPQGGYTEAFF
cdr3_nt: TGTGCCAGCAGCCCGCAGGGTGGATACACTGAAGCTTTCTTT

v_call: TRBV6-6
j_call: TRBJ2-1
d_call: NA
clone_size: NA
cdr3_aa: CASSYSRAYEQFF
cdr3_nt: TGTGCCAGCAGTTACTCACGGGCATATGAGCAGTTCTTC

v_call: TRBV27
j_call: TRBJ1-2
d_call: NA
clone_size: NA
cdr3_aa: CASSLLTGRSYGYTF
cdr3_nt: TGTGCCAGCAGTTTATTGACCGGACGGTCCTATGGCTACACCTTC

v_call: TRBV7-3
j_call: TRBJ2-2
d_call: NA
clone_size: NA
cdr3_aa: CASSTARNTGELFF
cdr3_nt: TGTGCCAGCTCTACGGCTCGGAACACCGGGGAGCTGTTTTTT

v_call: TRBV20-1
j_call: TRBJ2-1
d_call: TRBD2
clone_size: NA
cdr3_aa: CSARAESGGLNEQFF
cdr3_nt: TGCAGTGCTAGAGCTGAGAGCGGGGGGTTAAATGAGCAGTTCTTC

v_call: TRBV12-3/TRBV12-4
j_call: TRBJ2-1
d_call: NA
clone_size: few
cdr3_aa: CASSFGDRGGSHNEQFF
cdr3_nt: TGTGCCAGCAGTTTCGGGGATAGGGGCGGGTCCCACAATGAGCAGTTCTTC

v_call: TRBV5-5
j_call: TRBJ2-1
d_call: NA
clone_size: few
cdr3_aa: CASTSNNEQFF
cdr3_nt: TGTGCCAGCACCTCGAACAATGAGCAGTTCTTC

v_call: TRBV7-9
j_call: TRBJ2-1
d_call: TRBD2
clone_size: NA
cdr3_aa: CASSLGLANGNEQFF
cdr3_nt: TGTGCCAGCAGCTTAGGACTAGCGAACGGCAATGAGCAGTTCTTC

v_call: TRBV7-2
j_call: TRBJ2-3
d_call: NA
clone_size: NA
cdr3_aa: CASSLSLGSTDTQYF
cdr3_nt: TGTGCCAGCAGCCTTAGTCTGGGTAGCACAGATACGCAGTATTTT

v_call: TRBV4-3
j_call: TRBJ1-1
d_call: NA
clone_size: NA
cdr3_aa: CASSQDGLNTEAFF
cdr3_nt: TGCGCCAGCAGCCAAGACGGCTTGAACACTGAAGCTTTCTTT

v_call: TRBV7-2
j_call: TRBJ2-7
d_call: TRBD1
clone_size: NA
cdr3_aa: CASSPGGFQQGYEQYF
cdr3_nt: TGTGCCAGCAGCCCTGGGGGATTCCAACAGGGGTACGAGCAGTACTTC

v_call: TRBV20-1
j_call: TRBJ2-2
d_call: TRBD2
clone_size: NA
cdr3_aa: CSARDPGTRDTGELFF
cdr3_nt: TGCAGTGCTAGAGATCCCGGGACTAGGGACACCGGGGAGCTGTTTTTT

v_call: TRBV7-8
j_call: TRBJ1-5
d_call: NA
clone_size: NA
cdr3_aa: CASSLASGNQPQHF
cdr3_nt: TGTGCCAGCAGCCTCGCCTCGGGGAATCAGCCCCAGCATTTT

v_call: TRBV9
j_call: TRBJ2-1
d_call: TRBD2
clone_size: many
cdr3_aa: CASSPSGGYNEQFF
cdr3_nt: TGTGCCAGCAGCCCTAGCGGGGGTTACAATGAGCAGTTCTTC

v_call: TRBV7-9
j_call: TRBJ1-4
d_call: NA
clone_size: NA
cdr3_aa: CASTGTVEKLFF
cdr3_nt: TGTGCCAGCACGGGGACGGTTGAAAAACTGTTTTTT

v_call: TRBV2
j_call: TRBJ2-1
d_call: NA
clone_size: NA
cdr3_aa: CAVSRGNEQFF
cdr3_nt: TGTGCCGTCAGCAGGGGCAATGAGCAGTTCTTC